The clone carrying this T cell receptor (beta chain) turned up a few times. Antigen: not known. This entry belongs to a study of post-analysis software for immune sequencing data. Study results and caveats: Those with multiple sclerosis, the patient group, showed significantly lower normalized Chao1 diversity than controls. In patients, roughly five TRBV segments were more frequent than in controls, with TRBV5-6, TRBV5-1 and TRBV20-1 among them.

Included in the TCR beta cDNA libraries were unique molecular identifiers. In TCRdb, the PCR reads were re-called with MiXCR into one record per CDR3 protein. The sample includes approximately 690,000 distinct CDR3 sequences, approximately 60% of them seen just once. With V trimmed by 4 bases and J by 3 bases, 4 bases remained unmatched. The length of the CDR3 is 16 residues. The germline V gene has CDR1 PRHDT and CDR2 FYEKMQ (reference sequence). The source of this sequence is a girl aged 2 to 9 with multiple sclerosis. Input material: blood. The rearrangement uses TRBV13 and TRBJ2-5; 14 positions match TRBD2. CDR3: CASSSTSGGAEETQYF. CDR3 nucleotides: TGTGCCAGCAGCTCGACTAGCGGGGGGGCGGAAGAGACCCAGTACTTC.